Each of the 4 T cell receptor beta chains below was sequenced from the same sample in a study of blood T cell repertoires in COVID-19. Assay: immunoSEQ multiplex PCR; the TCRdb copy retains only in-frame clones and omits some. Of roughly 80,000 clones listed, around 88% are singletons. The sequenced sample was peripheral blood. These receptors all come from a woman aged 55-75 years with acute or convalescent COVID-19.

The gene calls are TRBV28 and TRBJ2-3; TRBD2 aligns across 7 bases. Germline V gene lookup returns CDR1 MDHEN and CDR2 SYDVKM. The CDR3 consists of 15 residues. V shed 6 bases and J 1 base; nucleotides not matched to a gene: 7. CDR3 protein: CASRGRAVGTDTQYF. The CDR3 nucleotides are TGTGCCAGCAGGGGGAGGGCCGTCGGCACAGATACGCAGTATTTT.

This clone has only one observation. The CDR3 here is CASSSKLAGAANTGELFF. The CDR3 DNA is TGTGCCAGCAGCTCCAAACTAGCGGGGGCGGCGAACACCGGGGAGCTGTTTTTT. The chain employs TRBV11-2 and TRBJ2-2; 11 nucleotides agree with TRBD2. The trim removed 4 bases at V and 0 bases at J, leaving 7 bases unmatched. The CDR3 spans 18 residues. Germline V lookup: CDR1 SGHAT, CDR2 FQNNGV. Combining the CDR3 with reference TRBV11-2 and TRBJ2-2 gives the whole variable domain EAGVAQSPRYKIIEKRQSVAFWCNPISGHATLYWYQQILGQGPKLLIQFQNNGVVDDSQLPKDRFSAERLKGVDSTLKIQPAKLEDSAVYLCASSSKLAGAANTGELFFGEGSRLTVL.

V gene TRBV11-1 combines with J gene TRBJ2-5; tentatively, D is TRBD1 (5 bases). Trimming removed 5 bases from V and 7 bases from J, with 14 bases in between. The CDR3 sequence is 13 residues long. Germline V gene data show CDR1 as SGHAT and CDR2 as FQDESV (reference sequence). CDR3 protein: CASSASSQGTQYF. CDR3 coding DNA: TGTGCCAGCAGCGCCTCCTCTCAGGGGACCCAGTACTTC.

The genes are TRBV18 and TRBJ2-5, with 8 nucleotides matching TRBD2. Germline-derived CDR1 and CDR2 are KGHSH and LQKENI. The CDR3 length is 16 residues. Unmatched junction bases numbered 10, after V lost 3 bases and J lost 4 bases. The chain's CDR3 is CASSPERSSGGETQYF. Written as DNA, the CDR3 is TGTGCCAGCTCACCTGAGAGGTCCAGCGGGGGAGAGACCCAGTACTTC.